The 29 T cell receptor beta chains below come from one sample, sequenced in a study of blood T cells in healthy people across ages. PCR was performed a second time for roughly 7 to 11 cycles using a sample-barcoded 5' primer and a J-beta primer mix. Each CDR3 protein gets one entry after TCRdb re-called the 5' RACE reads with MiXCR. The table has some 1.4 million distinct CDR3 sequences, roughly 45% seen once. The sequenced sample was blood. The receptors shown here come from a woman younger than 30 in good health.

This chain uses TRBV12-3 or TRBV12-4 with TRBJ1-1; TRBD1 might be the D (6 bases). The CDR3 totals 12 residues. The V end lost 6 bases, the J end lost 4 bases, and 9 bases lay between the germline ends. Here the CDR3 DNA reads TGTGCCAGCAGACAGGGCGGCACTGAAGCTTTCTTT. This codes for CASRQGGTEAFF.

V and J are TRBV9 and TRBJ2-7; TRBD1 is a possible D gene (6 bases). This CDR3 has 14 amino acids. Trimming stripped 4 bases from V and 2 bases from J, with 13 bases between. From germline, CDR1 is SGDLS and CDR2 YYNGEE. The DNA of the CDR3 is TGTGCCAGCAGCTTGTCCGGGACAACCTACGAGCAGTACTTC. This sequence encodes CASSLSGTTYEQYF.

This clonotype was detected only a few times. The J gene is TRBJ2-7, the V gene TRBV6-5, with 7 nucleotides matching TRBD1. Unmatched junction bases numbered 4, after V lost 2 bases and J lost 6 bases. The CDR3 length is 13 residues. The germline V gene encodes CDR1 MNHEY and CDR2 SVGAGI. CDR3 loop: CASSYTGQAEQYF. The CDR3, as DNA: TGTGCCAGCAGTTACACTGGACAGGCCGAGCAGTACTTC.

The chain uses TRBV7-8 and TRBJ1-1; D uncertain. Trimming left V 5 bases short and J 0 bases short, with 19 bases between. The CDR3 length is 17 residues. Germline CDR1 and CDR2: SGHVS and FQNEAQ. The CDR3 region is CASSHGGLGYMNTEAFF. In DNA form, the CDR3 reads TGTGCCAGCAGCCACGGTGGGTTGGGGTACATGAACACTGAAGCTTTCTTT.

The V and J genes are TRBV25-1 and TRBJ1-2, with D possibly being TRBD1 (6 bases). The CDR3 extends over 13 amino acids. The V gene lost 6 bases and the J gene lost 4 bases, with 12 bases spanning the gap. CDR1 is MGHDK, CDR2 SYGVNS, per germline. CDR3 amino acids: CASSSGHIYGYTF. CDR3 nucleotides: TGTGCCAGCAGCTCGGGACATATCTATGGCTACACCTTC.

This clonotype was seen only a few times. This chain links TRBV20-1 with TRBJ2-4; D unclear. The V end lost 0 bases, the J end lost 0 bases, and 9 bases lay between the germline ends. CDR1 is DFQATT and CDR2 is SNEGSKA in the germline V gene (reference sequence). The CDR3 runs to 15 residues. The CDR3 protein is CSARDSGQAKNIQYF. The CDR3 bases are TGCAGTGCTAGAGATTCGGGTCAAGCCAAAAACATTCAGTACTTC.

Points on this clonotype: One junction end does not reproduce the germline sequence, and a read error may be involved. The chain links TRBV20-1 to TRBJ2-1; 13 bases line up with TRBD2. The CDR3 runs to 15 residues. In germline, CDR1 is DFQATT, CDR2 SNEGSKA (reference sequence). The CDR3 protein is CSVRLAGGFNNEQFF. CDR3 sequence (DNA): TGCAGTGTTAGACTAGCGGGGGGCTTTAACAATGAGCAGTTCTTC.

This chain joins TRBV10-3 and TRBJ2-7, with D hard to call. CDR3 length: 15 residues. CDR1 and CDR2 (germline): ENHRY, SYGVKD. V gave up 2 bases and J gave up 1 base, with 12 bases separating them. Here the CDR3 DNA reads TGTGCCATCAGTGAGAATTATACGACGTCCTACGAGCAGTACTTC. Its translation: CAISENYTTSYEQYF.

The chain couples TRBV7-9 to TRBJ2-5, with 8 nucleotides matching TRBD2. CDR1 SEHNR and CDR2 FQNEAQ come from the germline V gene (reference sequence). The CDR3 totals 15 residues. V gave up 5 bases and J gave up 0 bases; unmatched junction bases: 5. The CDR3 DNA reads as TGTGCCAGCAGCCAAACTAGCGGCTACCAAGAGACCCAGTACTTC. Encoded protein: CASSQTSGYQETQYF. The variable domain in full, completed from reference TRBV7-9 and TRBJ2-5, reads DTGVSQNPRHKITKRGQNVTFRCDPISEHNRLYWYRQTLGQGPEFLTYFQNEAQLEKSRLLSDRFSAERPKGSFSTLEIQRTEQGDSAMYLCASSQTSGYQETQYFGPGTRLLVL.

The chain employs TRBV27 and TRBJ2-7; D not certain. The CDR3 extends over 14 amino acids. Germline V CDR1 and CDR2: MNHEY, SMNVEV (reference sequence). Trimming cost V 5 bases and J 0 bases, with 11 bases left between them. CDR3 sequence: CASSKSRNSYEQYF. The CDR3 nucleotides are TGTGCCAGCAGTAAAAGCAGAAACTCCTACGAGCAGTACTTC.

The rearrangement joins TRBV9 to TRBJ2-1; 8 nucleotides line up with TRBD2. Per germline, CDR1 SGDLS and CDR2 YYNGEE. There are 15 residues in the CDR3. Trimming took 3 bases from V and 8 from J; bases not matched to a gene: 10. CDR3 in DNA: TGTGCCAGCAGCGGAAGGGGGACTAGTATGGATGAGCAGTTCTTC. It encodes CASSGRGTSMDEQFF.

The CDR3 DNA reads TGTGCCAGCAGCTTAGGGGGACTAGCGAGGAATATCGAGCAGTACTTC. As protein: CASSLGGLARNIEQYF. The chain combines TRBV7-6 with TRBJ2-5, with TRBD2 matching 10 bases. The DNA end is more similar to TRBJ2-7, so the J call may be wrong. Germline V gives CDR1 SGHVS, CDR2 FNYEAQ. This CDR3 is built from 16 residues.

The V and J genes are TRBV7-9 and TRBJ2-5, with D unresolved. The end of the DNA aligns better with TRBJ2-7, so the J call may be wrong. The CDR3 contains 14 residues. Per germline, CDR1 SEHNR and CDR2 FQNEAQ (reference sequence). CDR3 DNA: TGTGCCAGCAGCCAACCTGGGCCTTCCTACGAGCAGTACTTC. Amino acids: CASSQPGPSYEQYF.

This clonotype came up a few times. The V call is TRBV6-6, the J call TRBJ1-5; 8 bases are a match to TRBD1. The CDR3 extends over 14 amino acids. Germline V gene data show CDR1 as MNHNY and CDR2 as SVGAGI (reference sequence). V dropped 4 bases and J dropped 3; count of bases not matched to a gene: 2. The CDR3 coding sequence is TGTGCCAGCAGTTTCAGGGGGCTCAATCAGCCCCAGCATTTT. It translates to CASSFRGLNQPQHF.

The chain recombines TRBV5-1 with TRBJ2-7; D is possibly TRBD2 (5 bases). V shed 1 base and J shed 0 bases, with 14 bases lying between them. Germline CDR1 and CDR2: SGHRS and YFSETQ. The CDR3 is 16 residues long. The CDR3 DNA sequence: TGCGCCAGCAGCTTGAGTCTAGGGAGATTCTCCTACGAGCAGTACTTC. Residues: CASSLSLGRFSYEQYF.

This clonotype was counted only a few times. The CDR3 DNA follows: TGTGCCAGCAGGCTTGACAGCACAGATACGCAGTATTTT. It is translated as CASRLDSTDTQYF. The V gene is TRBV6-6, the J gene TRBJ2-3; D ambiguous. The CDR3 is 13 amino acids. V lost 6 bases to trimming and J lost 0 bases, with 7 bases between them. The germline V gene encodes CDR1 MNHNY and CDR2 SVGAGI (reference sequence).

The gene calls are TRBV4-1 and TRBJ2-3; 7 bases are a match to TRBD1. With V trimmed by 1 base and J by 0 bases, 7 bases remained unmatched. CDR3 length: 17 amino acids. CDR1 and CDR2 from the germline V gene are MGHRA and YSYEKL. The CDR3 sequence is CASSQGRQGLSTDTQYF. DNA for the CDR3: TGCGCCAGCAGCCAAGGACGACAGGGTTTGAGCACAGATACGCAGTATTTT.

This clonotype showed up just a few times. The gene calls are TRBV2 and TRBJ1-2; 8 nucleotides match TRBD1. The V gene end was trimmed by 2 bases and the J gene end by 2 bases; junction bases not matched to a gene: 4. The CDR3 loop spans 15 amino acids. Germline CDR1 and CDR2: SNHLY and FYNNEI. For the CDR3, the DNA is TGTGCCAGCAGTGAATACGGGACAGGCAACTATGGCTACACCTTC. Translation gives CASSEYGTGNYGYTF.

V and J are TRBV6-5 and TRBJ2-5, with unresolved D. The CDR3 length is 15 residues. Germline CDR1 MNHEY, CDR2 SVGAGI. V lost 2 bases and J lost 3, with 13 bases in between. CDR3 protein: CASSYVKHRKETQYF. For the CDR3, the DNA is TGTGCCAGCAGTTACGTTAAGCACAGAAAAGAGACCCAGTACTTC.

A few counts support this clonotype. The chain uses TRBV7-8 and TRBJ2-7; TRBD1 agrees at 10 bases. The germline V gene has CDR1 SGHVS and CDR2 FQNEAQ. With V trimmed by 0 bases and J by 5 bases, 13 bases remained unmatched. The CDR3 covers 18 residues. The chain's CDR3 is CASSLAAIRGQGFHEQYF. In nucleotides, the CDR3 is TGTGCCAGCAGCTTAGCGGCGATACGGGGACAGGGGTTCCACGAGCAGTACTTC.

The genes are TRBV7-9 and TRBJ2-7; D might be TRBD2 (5 bases). Deletions cut 5 bases from V and 5 bases from J, with 16 bases between. Germline CDR1 reads SEHNR; CDR2 reads FQNEAQ (reference sequence). The CDR3 contains 14 residues. The CDR3, as DNA: TGTGCCAGCAGCCGTGAGGGAAGAGTCCACGAGCAGTACTTC. Encoded protein: CASSREGRVHEQYF.

This clonotype was picked up a small number of times. V is TRBV12-3 or TRBV12-4 and J is TRBJ2-7, with 8 bases fitting TRBD2. The V gene end was trimmed by 6 bases and the J gene end by 2 bases; junction bases not matched to a gene: 9. The CDR3 runs to 15 residues. CDR3 nucleotide sequence: TGTGCCAGCAGCCCCGGGACTAGTTTAGCCTACGAGCAGTACTTC. Encoded protein: CASSPGTSLAYEQYF.

In regard to this clonotype: Germline and junction disagree at one end, which may indicate a read error. This chain links TRBV5-5 with TRBJ2-5; tentative D call: TRBD2 (5 bases). Germline V gives CDR1 SGHKS, CDR2 YYEKEE (reference sequence). The CDR3 contains 14 residues. This chain's CDR3 is CACSNWRPQETQYF. CDR3 sequence (DNA): TGTGCCTGCAGCAACTGGAGGCCTCAAGAGACCCAGTACTTC.

There are a few counts of this clonotype. The chain couples TRBV7-6 to TRBJ2-3, with 11 bases aligning to TRBD2. Unmatched junction bases numbered 13, after V lost 8 bases and J lost 0 bases. Germline CDR1 SGHVS, CDR2 FNYEAQ. The CDR3 spans 18 residues. The CDR3 protein is CASLRLAGSLASTDTQYF. As DNA, the CDR3 is TGTGCCAGCTTGCGACTAGCGGGATCGTTAGCCAGCACAGATACGCAGTATTTT.

This clonotype was seen a few times. V gene TRBV6-1 combines with J gene TRBJ1-5; D possibly corresponds to TRBD1 (6 bases). The CDR3 loop spans 15 amino acids. Per germline, CDR1 MNHNS and CDR2 SASEGT. V was pared by 6 bases and J by 4 bases, with 16 bases between. In nucleotides, the CDR3 is TGTGCCAGCAGAACGGACAGCCTAGTTAATCAGCCCCAGCATTTT. It encodes CASRTDSLVNQPQHF.

The sample holds many counts of this clonotype. The V call is TRBV20-1, the J call TRBJ2-5; maybe TRBD2 (7 bases). The germline gives CDR1 DFQATT, CDR2 SNEGSKA (reference sequence). The CDR3 extends over 14 amino acids. Trimming shortened V by 5 bases and J by 4 bases, and 17 bases separated the two germline ends. The CDR3 region has the DNA TGCAGTGCTCCGGGGGCGGGGGTAAGAGAGACCCAGTACTTC. Translating gives CSAPGAGVRETQYF.

This clonotype was found a few times. The chain joins TRBV10-1 to TRBJ2-4; D uncertain. This CDR3 has 13 amino acids. The germline V and J ends were trimmed by 3 bases and 0 bases, with 3 bases remaining between them. Germline CDR1 WNHNN, CDR2 SYGVQD (reference sequence). The CDR3 sequence: CASSEQAKNIQYF. CDR3 nucleotide sequence: TGCGCCAGCAGTGAACAAGCCAAAAACATTCAGTACTTC.

The gene calls are TRBV10-1 and TRBJ2-1, with D hard to call. With the DNA end fitting TRBJ2-7 better, the J assignment may be wrong. Germline V gene sequence: CDR1 WNHNN, CDR2 SYGVQD (reference sequence). CDR3 size: 14 residues. This CDR3 is CASSESGGYNEQYF. The DNA for the CDR3 is TGCGCCAGCAGTGAGTCGGGCGGCTACAATGAGCAGTACTTC.

This clonotype was recorded a few times. The chain couples TRBV27 to TRBJ2-2; tentative D call: TRBD1 (6 bases). CDR3 length equals 15 residues. Per germline, CDR1 MNHEY and CDR2 SMNVEV (reference sequence). V was shortened by 7 bases and J by 4 bases, with 16 bases between the two germline ends. The CDR3 region is CASNTHRDSTGELFF. CDR3 bases: TGTGCCAGCAATACCCACAGGGATTCCACCGGGGAGCTGTTTTTT.